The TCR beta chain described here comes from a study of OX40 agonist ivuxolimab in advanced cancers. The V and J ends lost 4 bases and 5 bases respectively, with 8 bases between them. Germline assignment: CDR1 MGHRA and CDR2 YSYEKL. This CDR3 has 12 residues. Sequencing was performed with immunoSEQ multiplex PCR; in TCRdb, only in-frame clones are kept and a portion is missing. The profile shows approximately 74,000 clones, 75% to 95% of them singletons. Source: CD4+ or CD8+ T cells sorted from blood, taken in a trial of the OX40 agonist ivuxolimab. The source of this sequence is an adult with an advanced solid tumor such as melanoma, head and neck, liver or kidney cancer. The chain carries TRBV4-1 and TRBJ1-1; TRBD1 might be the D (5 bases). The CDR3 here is CASSPGNTEAFF. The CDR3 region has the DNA TGCGCCAGCAGCCCAGGGAATACTGAAGCTTTCTTT.